This T cell receptor beta chain was observed in a study of Ad26.COV2.S vaccination and SARS-CoV-2 variants (dated by TCRdb to about 2021). A note on the overall study: Donors in the vaccine arm were drawn from COV1001, a phase I-IIa trial of Ad26.COV2.S in healthy adults that was multicentre, randomized, double-blind and placebo-controlled. Ad26.COV2.S was given intramuscularly at 5x10^10 or 1x10^11 viral particles, as a single shot or as two shots 56 days apart. TCRbeta repertoire sequencing was used to assess the specificity and breadth of SARS-CoV-2-reactive T cell receptors after Ad26.COV2.S vaccination. The TCR-sequenced set comprised around 30 samples: some 20 Ad26.COV2.S vaccine recipients, 5 placebo recipients and 8 SARS-CoV-2 convalescent individuals. Participants in the trial were split at random into five groups of five each, receiving low-dose or high-dose Ad26.COV2.S once or twice, or else placebo on both occasions. Throughout the experiments and outcome assessment, investigators stayed blinded to trial group allocation. What the study reported, not specific to this receptor: Vaccine and placebo recipients had similar non-spike TCR breadth, a finding consistent with the vaccine containing only spike. The authors noted that total T cell responses may have been underestimated by the TCR breadth and depth analyses. After vaccination, substantial breadth of spike-specific CD8+ and CD4+ T cell responses was reported. Ad26.COV2.S recipients had higher spike-specific TCR breadth than placebo recipients (P = 0.0014). The study was not powered for comparison of responses between vaccine doses or regimens.

A remark on this clone: This clone's antigen is unknown. It has no much larger one-base neighbor in the sample; base qualities were not kept.

The immunoSEQ Assay was the method used to sequence TCRbeta CDR3 regions. After extraction, genomic DNA underwent amplification by bias-controlled multiplex PCR, followed by high-throughput sequencing. On the authors' methods: To quantify the absolute abundance of every unique TCRbeta CDR3 region, sequences were collapsed and filtered. T cell fraction was estimated by normalization of TCRbeta template counts to usable DNA, with usable DNA being measured through amplification of reference genes present in all nucleated cells. Repertoire TCRs were annotated as SARS-CoV-2-specific when V gene, CDR3 amino acid sequence and J gene were exactly matched to a known reactive TCR set. MIRA supplied the reference SARS-CoV-2 TCR set, which was filtered for enrichment in COVID-19-positive ImmuneCODE repertoires so that public or cross-reactive TCRs were removed. Using the MIRA antigens, annotated TCRs were further analysed by specific ORF or by position within an ORF. Breadth was defined as the number of annotated unique rearrangements divided by the total number of unique productive rearrangements, and depth was defined as the summed frequency of the annotated unique rearrangements. TCR breadth was compared between groups using two-sided Wilcoxon rank-sum tests. Not all clones reach the TCRdb copy of this immuneACCESS table, which keeps in-frame sequences only. Checked studies attribute under half of the gap to unresolved V genes and leave the rest unexplained. D and trimming come from the DNA, and the V and J calls and clone size come from that table. This sample comprises approximately 500,000 clones, roughly nine tenths of them detected only once. The ten largest account for about 13% of the sample.

The CDR3, cysteine through phenylalanine, is 16 amino acids long. Only CDR3 DNA is held: 48 bases, read in frame from base 1. Relative to germline, V is 1 base shorter and J is 0 bases shorter, with 11 bases between their ends. According to the germline V gene (reference sequence), CDR1 reads SGHNT and CDR2 reads YYREEE. Per the publication, the treatment or condition label means: around 19 received Ad26.COV2.S at low or high dose, single or two shots; several received placebo; per-sample allocation not given. For vaccine and placebo recipients, repertoires were sequenced using samples collected on day 63 after the first injection. Between 29 July and 7 August 2020, Cohort 1b enrolled 20 to 30 adults aged 18-55 years at one site in Boston, USA. Ad26.COV2.S consisted of a replication-incompetent adenovirus type 26 vector by which a prefusion-stabilized SARS-CoV-2 spike protein from the original Wuhan strain was expressed.

The sample in question was peripheral blood, obtained in a trial of Ad26.COV2.S vaccine versus placebo. The sequence was collected from a person between 18 and 59 years old who received the Ad26.COV2.S COVID-19 vaccine or a placebo. The rearrangement combines TRBV5-4 with TRBJ1-3, with no D gene named confidently. CDR3 reads: CASSLPDGFSGNTIYF. The sequenced DNA is TGTGCCAGCAGCTTGCCGGACGGCTTCTCTGGAAACACCATATATTTT.